The rows below give T cell receptor beta chains drawn from one sample of a study of early T cells in non-severe SARS-CoV-2 infection. One entry per CDR3 protein results from TCRdb running MiXCR on the 5' RACE reads. The sample has about 49,000 distinct CDR3 sequences, more than 10% seen once. The sample was whole blood, taken at baseline. Receptors originate from an adult who was a healthcare worker with PCR-confirmed SARS-CoV-2 infection or an uninfected control (not recorded which). The conserved cysteine and the conserved F or W are not part of the CDR3 here.

J gene: TRBJ1-6
V gene: TRBV6-5
CDR3 protein: ASSYGQGGRNSPLH

J gene: TRBJ2-5
V gene: TRBV6-1
CDR3 protein: ASRYHVQETQY

J gene: TRBJ1-1
V gene: TRBV5-1
CDR3 protein: ASKGGRMNTEAF

J gene: TRBJ2-1
V gene: TRBV11-2
CDR3 protein: ASSLTSGPYNEQF

J gene: TRBJ1-1
V gene: TRBV2
CDR3 protein: ASSVQALNTEAF

J gene: TRBJ2-1
V gene: TRBV7-3
CDR3 protein: ASSSYVGTVGYNEQF

J gene: TRBJ2-7
V gene: TRBV5-1
CDR3 protein: ASSLPATYEQY

J gene: TRBJ2-2
V gene: TRBV6-2/TRBV6-3
CDR3 protein: ASSSDGTGGPGELF

J gene: TRBJ1-2
V gene: TRBV12-3/TRBV12-4
CDR3 protein: ASSRGQGTYGYT

J gene: TRBJ1-5
V gene: TRBV28
CDR3 protein: ASSLHAGGRGQPQH

J gene: TRBJ2-7
V gene: TRBV5-1
CDR3 protein: ASSRTATYEQY

J gene: TRBJ2-2
V gene: TRBV12-3/TRBV12-4
CDR3 protein: ASRESSTGTGELF

J gene: TRBJ2-1
V gene: TRBV20-1
CDR3 protein: SARVAGYNEQF

J gene: TRBJ2-5
V gene: TRBV29-1
CDR3 protein: SVKNQETQY

J gene: TRBJ1-1
V gene: TRBV12-3/TRBV12-4
CDR3 protein: ASSLPQGKGYTEAF

J gene: TRBJ2-5
V gene: TRBV20-1
CDR3 protein: SAGPPEQTKETQY

J gene: TRBJ2-7
V gene: TRBV6-6
CDR3 protein: ASSYSAGAYEQY

J gene: TRBJ1-2
V gene: TRBV2
CDR3 protein: ASSIQVEVGT

J gene: TRBJ2-3
V gene: TRBV4-2
CDR3 protein: ASSQVRQIRTDTQY

J gene: TRBJ2-1
V gene: TRBV5-1
CDR3 protein: ASSLWGTANEQF

J gene: TRBJ2-3
V gene: TRBV15
CDR3 protein: ATSKAGAVDTQY

J gene: TRBJ2-1
V gene: TRBV7-9
CDR3 protein: ASSLGTSGSKHEQF

J gene: TRBJ1-1
V gene: TRBV28
CDR3 protein: ASSLWRRNTEAF

J gene: TRBJ2-1
V gene: TRBV29-1
CDR3 protein: SACKTLGNEQF

J gene: TRBJ2-7
V gene: TRBV4-3
CDR3 protein: ASSQESTRAFPSSYEQY

J gene: TRBJ2-7
V gene: TRBV6-5
CDR3 protein: ASNRGFEQY

J gene: TRBJ1-5
V gene: TRBV6-6
CDR3 protein: AIKGQGVNQPQH

J gene: TRBJ2-1
V gene: TRBV20-1
CDR3 protein: SAGPSGNYNEQF

J gene: TRBJ2-3
V gene: TRBV6-4
CDR3 protein: ASSEGLGGPDTQY

J gene: TRBJ1-3
V gene: TRBV4-3
CDR3 protein: ASSLYRGPENTIY

J gene: TRBJ1-5
V gene: TRBV20-1
CDR3 protein: SARDPGGWGNQPQH

J gene: TRBJ1-4
V gene: TRBV3-1
CDR3 protein: ASSQRKNEKLF

J gene: TRBJ1-4
V gene: TRBV20-1
CDR3 protein: SARASESPATNEKLF

J gene: TRBJ2-7
V gene: TRBV4-3
CDR3 protein: AYPREQY

J gene: TRBJ2-1
V gene: TRBV11-2
CDR3 protein: ASSRGGYYNEQF

J gene: TRBJ1-1
V gene: TRBV27
CDR3 protein: ASKPSRDSGNTEAF

J gene: TRBJ1-2
V gene: TRBV4-3
CDR3 protein: ASSQVYGTGAGYGYT

J gene: TRBJ2-1
V gene: TRBV5-4
CDR3 protein: ASSLAGRRNEQF

J gene: TRBJ1-1
V gene: TRBV7-9
CDR3 protein: ASSSTEIEAF

J gene: TRBJ1-5
V gene: TRBV20-1
CDR3 protein: SARGTFRGQPQH

J gene: TRBJ1-5
V gene: TRBV6-6
CDR3 protein: ASSYLDKSNQPQH

J gene: TRBJ1-2
V gene: TRBV10-2
CDR3 protein: ASTDTVYGYT

J gene: TRBJ2-7
V gene: TRBV11-2
CDR3 protein: ASSLVRQGGSEQY

J gene: TRBJ2-3
V gene: TRBV5-1
CDR3 protein: ASSERRTDTQY

J gene: TRBJ2-1
V gene: TRBV12-3/TRBV12-4
CDR3 protein: ASSPFSSGRLYEQF

J gene: TRBJ2-3
V gene: TRBV4-3
CDR3 protein: ASSQGVAGTQY

J gene: TRBJ2-1
V gene: TRBV28
CDR3 protein: ASGLAGEDEQF

J gene: TRBJ2-5
V gene: TRBV2
CDR3 protein: ASSLLGREGETQY

J gene: TRBJ1-1
V gene: TRBV28
CDR3 protein: ASSLGQLNTEAF

J gene: TRBJ2-7
V gene: TRBV4-2
CDR3 protein: ASSQEASGLTYEQY

J gene: TRBJ2-3
V gene: TRBV24-1
CDR3 protein: ATSDYGLAGGGYTQY